The 6 T cell receptor beta chains in this list originate from one sample, sequenced in a study of cytomegalovirus exposure and HLA in healthy donors (dated by TCRdb to about 2017). The library was generated by the immunoSEQ multiplex PCR assay. For the multiplex PCR, a mixture combining 60 forward primers for TCR Vbeta segments and 13 reverse primers for TCR Jbeta segments was used. In its TCRdb copy, this immuneACCESS table keeps in-frame sequences only and misses some clones. Where compared with another copy, unresolved V genes explain less than half of these, and the others have no known cause. The sample contains fewer than 120,000 clones, approximately 79% of them found a single time. The ten top clones hold roughly 6.2% of the sample. The source material was PBMCs. Every receptor here comes from a man aged 25 to 40 in good health and CMV-seropositive.

The chain employs TRBV5-1 and TRBJ1-1; weak D call: TRBD1 (5 bases). Germline values: CDR1 SGHRS, CDR2 YFSETQ. Trimming took 0 bases from V and 4 from J, leaving 19 bases between them. The CDR3 contains 17 residues. The CDR3 coding sequence is TGCGCCAGCAGCTTGGAATGGACACCGATTGAGAGCACTGAAGCTTTCTTT. It yields the protein CASSLEWTPIESTEAFF.

The rearrangement uses TRBV5-6 and TRBJ1-2; tentative D call: TRBD1 (6 bases). V was pared by 0 bases and J by 3 bases, with 9 bases between. CDR3 length equals 14 residues. Germline CDR1 and CDR2: SGHDT and YYEEEE. CDR3 DNA sequence: TGTGCCAGCAGCTTGGTGCAGGGGCACTATGGCTACACCTTC. Its protein product is CASSLVQGHYGYTF. The variable domain in full, completed from reference TRBV5-6 and TRBJ1-2, reads DAGVTQSPTHLIKTRGQQVTLRCSPKSGHDTVSWYQQALGQGPQFIFQYYEEEERQRGNFPDRFSGHQFPNYSSELNVNALLLGDSALYLCASSLVQGHYGYTFGSGTRLTVV.

This chain joins TRBV6-5 and TRBJ2-7; TRBD1 matches at 8 bases. The ends lost 6 bases at V and 5 bases at J; junction bases unmatched: 12. The length of the CDR3 is 15 residues. From germline, CDR1 is MNHEY and CDR2 SVGAGI. Written as DNA, the CDR3 is TGTGCCAGCAGCCCGTGGAGACAGGGGTCCGACGAGCAGTACTTC. It is translated as CASSPWRQGSDEQYF.

CDR3 amino acids: CASSLRGYGYTF. Here the CDR3 DNA reads TGTGCCAGCAGCTTACGAGGCTATGGCTACACCTTC. V usage is TRBV7-3 and J usage is TRBJ1-2; D is unresolved. V was cut by 2 bases and J by 4 bases, with 5 bases left in between. This CDR3 is 12 amino acids long. The germline CDR1 and CDR2 sequences are SGHTA and FQGTGA.

The chain links TRBV5-1 to TRBJ2-7, with 15 bases identical to TRBD2. The trim removed 4 bases at V and 6 bases at J, leaving 2 bases unmatched. The CDR3 contains 14 residues. Germline V gene sequence: CDR1 SGHRS, CDR2 YFSETQ. Here the CDR3 DNA reads TGCGCCAGCAGCGCGGGACTAGCGGGGGGCGAGCAGTACTTC. Translation: CASSAGLAGGEQYF.

The rearrangement links TRBV4-1 to TRBJ2-7; tentative D call: TRBD1 (6 bases). V shed 4 bases and J shed 3 bases, with 16 bases lying between them. CDR1 MGHRA and CDR2 YSYEKL come from the germline V gene. The CDR3 is made up of 15 amino acids. The CDR3 spells CASSPRGRRLYEQYF. CDR3 DNA: TGCGCCAGCAGCCCCAGGGGACGGAGACTCTACGAGCAGTACTTC.